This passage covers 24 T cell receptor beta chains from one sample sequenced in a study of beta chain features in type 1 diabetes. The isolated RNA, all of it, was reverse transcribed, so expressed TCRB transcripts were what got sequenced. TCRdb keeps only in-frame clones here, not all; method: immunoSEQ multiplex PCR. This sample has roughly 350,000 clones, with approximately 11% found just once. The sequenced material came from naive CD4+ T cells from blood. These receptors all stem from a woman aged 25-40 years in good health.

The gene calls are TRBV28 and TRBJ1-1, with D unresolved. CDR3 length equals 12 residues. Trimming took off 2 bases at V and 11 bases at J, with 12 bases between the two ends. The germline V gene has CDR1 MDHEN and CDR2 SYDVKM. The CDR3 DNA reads TGTGCCAGCAGTTTAGGGCAGGTTGGTGCTTTCTTT. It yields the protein CASSLGQVGAFF.

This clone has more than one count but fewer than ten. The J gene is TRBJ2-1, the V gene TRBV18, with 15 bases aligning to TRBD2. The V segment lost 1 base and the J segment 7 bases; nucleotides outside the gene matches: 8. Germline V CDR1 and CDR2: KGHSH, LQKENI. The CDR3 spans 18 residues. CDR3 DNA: TGTGCCAGCTCACCACACTCTCCGGGACTAGCGGGAGGTAATGAGCAGTTCTTC. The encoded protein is CASSPHSPGLAGGNEQFF.

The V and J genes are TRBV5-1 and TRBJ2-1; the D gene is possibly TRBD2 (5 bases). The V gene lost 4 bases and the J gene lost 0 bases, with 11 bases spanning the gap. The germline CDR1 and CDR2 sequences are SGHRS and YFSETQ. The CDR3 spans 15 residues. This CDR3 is CASSDGLRSYNEQFF. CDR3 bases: TGCGCCAGCAGCGACGGACTCCGCTCCTACAATGAGCAGTTCTTC.

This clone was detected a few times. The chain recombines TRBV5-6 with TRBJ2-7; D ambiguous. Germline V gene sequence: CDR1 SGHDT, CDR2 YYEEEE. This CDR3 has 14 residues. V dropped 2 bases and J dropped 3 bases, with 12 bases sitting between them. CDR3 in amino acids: CASSFTQAGYEQYF. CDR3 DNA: TGTGCCAGCAGCTTTACCCAGGCAGGCTACGAGCAGTACTTC.

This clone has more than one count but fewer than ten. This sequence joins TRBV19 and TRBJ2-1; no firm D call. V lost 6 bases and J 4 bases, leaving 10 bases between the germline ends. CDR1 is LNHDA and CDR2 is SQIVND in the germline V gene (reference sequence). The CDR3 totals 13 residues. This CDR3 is CASRNREYNEQFF. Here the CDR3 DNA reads TGTGCCAGTAGAAACAGAGAATACAATGAGCAGTTCTTC.

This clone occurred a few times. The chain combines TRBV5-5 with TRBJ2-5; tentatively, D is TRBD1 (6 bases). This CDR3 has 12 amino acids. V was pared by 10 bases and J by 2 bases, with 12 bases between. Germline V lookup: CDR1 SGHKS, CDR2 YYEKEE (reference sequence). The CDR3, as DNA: TGTGCCCTCATAGACAGGCAAGAGACCCAGTACTTC. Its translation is CALIDRQETQYF.

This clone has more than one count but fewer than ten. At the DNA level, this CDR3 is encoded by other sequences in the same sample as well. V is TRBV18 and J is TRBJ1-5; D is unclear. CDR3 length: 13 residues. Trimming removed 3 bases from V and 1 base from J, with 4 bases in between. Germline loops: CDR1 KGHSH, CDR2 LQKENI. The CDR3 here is CASSPLSNQPQHF. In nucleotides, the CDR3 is TGTGCCAGCTCACCCCTGAGCAATCAGCCCCAGCATTTT.

In DNA, the CDR3 is TGTGCCAGCAGGGGGCCGGGCACTGAAGCTTTCTTT. It is translated as CASRGPGTEAFF. The chain has TRBV28 and TRBJ1-1; D may be TRBD1 (5 bases). Germline V lookup: CDR1 MDHEN, CDR2 SYDVKM. CDR3 length: 12 amino acids. V dropped 6 bases and J dropped 4 bases, with 9 bases sitting between them. Complete variable domain (other parts from reference TRBV28 and TRBJ1-1): DVKVTQSSRYLVKRTGEKVFLECVQDMDHENMFWYRQDPGLGLRLIYFSYDVKMKEKGDIPEGYSVSREKKERFSLILESASTNQTSMYLCASRGPGTEAFFGQGTRLTVV.

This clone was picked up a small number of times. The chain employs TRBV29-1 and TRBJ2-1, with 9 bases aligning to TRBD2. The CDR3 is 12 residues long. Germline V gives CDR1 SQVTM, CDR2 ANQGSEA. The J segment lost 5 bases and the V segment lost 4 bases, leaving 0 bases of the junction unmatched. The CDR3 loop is CSVGGRDNEQFF. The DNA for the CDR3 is TGCAGCGTTGGCGGGAGGGACAATGAGCAGTTCTTC.

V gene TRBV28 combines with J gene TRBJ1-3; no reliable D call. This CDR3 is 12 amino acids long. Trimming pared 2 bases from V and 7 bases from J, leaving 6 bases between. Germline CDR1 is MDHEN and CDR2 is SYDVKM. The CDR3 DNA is TGTGCCAGCAGTTTACGTTTCAACACCATATATTTT. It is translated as CASSLRFNTIYF.

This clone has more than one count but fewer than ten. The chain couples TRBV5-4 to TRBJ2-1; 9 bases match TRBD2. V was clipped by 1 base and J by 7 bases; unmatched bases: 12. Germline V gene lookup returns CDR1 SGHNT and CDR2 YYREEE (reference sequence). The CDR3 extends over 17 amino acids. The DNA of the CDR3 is TGTGCCAGCAGCTTGCAAACTCTAGCGGGACGGGAGAATGAGCAGTTCTTC. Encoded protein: CASSLQTLAGRENEQFF.

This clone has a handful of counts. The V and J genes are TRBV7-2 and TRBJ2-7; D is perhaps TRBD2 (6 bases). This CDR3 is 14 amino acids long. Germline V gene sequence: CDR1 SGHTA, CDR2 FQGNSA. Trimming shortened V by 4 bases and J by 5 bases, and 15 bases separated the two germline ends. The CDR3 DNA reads TGTGCCAGCAGCTCCCCAGCGGGCCGGAACGAGCAGTACTTC. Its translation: CASSSPAGRNEQYF.

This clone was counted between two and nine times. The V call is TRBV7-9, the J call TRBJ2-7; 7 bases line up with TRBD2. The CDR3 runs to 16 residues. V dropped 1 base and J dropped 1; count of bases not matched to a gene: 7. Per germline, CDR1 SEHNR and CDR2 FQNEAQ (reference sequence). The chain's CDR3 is CASSLGSGAVSYEQYF. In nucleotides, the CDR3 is TGTGCCAGCAGCTTAGGAAGCGGGGCAGTTTCCTACGAGCAGTACTTC. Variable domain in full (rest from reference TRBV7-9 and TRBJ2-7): DTGVSQNPRHKITKRGQNVTFRCDPISEHNRLYWYRQTLGQGPEFLTYFQNEAQLEKSRLLSDRFSAERPKGSFSTLEIQRTEQGDSAMYLCASSLGSGAVSYEQYFGPGTRLTVT.

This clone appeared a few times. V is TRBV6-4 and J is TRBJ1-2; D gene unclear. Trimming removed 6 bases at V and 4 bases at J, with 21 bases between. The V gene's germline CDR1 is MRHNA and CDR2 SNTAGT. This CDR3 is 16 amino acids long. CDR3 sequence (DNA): TGTGCCAGCAGAGAAGCTCGCGGCGGAGCGGGCTATGGCTACACCTTC. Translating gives CASREARGGAGYGYTF.

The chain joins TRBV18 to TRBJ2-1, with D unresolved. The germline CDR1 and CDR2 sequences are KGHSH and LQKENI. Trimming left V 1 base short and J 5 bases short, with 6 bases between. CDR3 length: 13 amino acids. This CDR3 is CASSPLSDNEQFF. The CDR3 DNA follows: TGTGCCAGCTCACCACTCTCAGACAATGAGCAGTTCTTC.

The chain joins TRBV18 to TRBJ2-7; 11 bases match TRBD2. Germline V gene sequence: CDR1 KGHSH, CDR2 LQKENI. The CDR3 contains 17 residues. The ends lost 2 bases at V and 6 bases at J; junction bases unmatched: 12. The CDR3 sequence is CASSPVEGTSGRSEQYF. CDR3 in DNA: TGTGCCAGCTCACCAGTTGAAGGTACTAGCGGGAGAAGCGAGCAGTACTTC.

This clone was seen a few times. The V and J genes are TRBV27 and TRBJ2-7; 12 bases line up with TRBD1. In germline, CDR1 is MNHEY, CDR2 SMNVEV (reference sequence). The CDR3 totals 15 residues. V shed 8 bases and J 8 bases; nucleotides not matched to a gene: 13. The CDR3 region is CASGTGGAGNLQQYF. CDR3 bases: TGTGCCAGCGGGACAGGGGGCGCGGGGAATCTCCAGCAGTACTTC.

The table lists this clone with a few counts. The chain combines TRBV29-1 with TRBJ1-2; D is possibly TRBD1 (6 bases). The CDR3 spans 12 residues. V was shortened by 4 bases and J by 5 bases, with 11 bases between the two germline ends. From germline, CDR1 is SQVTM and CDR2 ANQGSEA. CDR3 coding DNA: TGCAGCGTTGTATCAGGGGATTATGGCTACACCTTC. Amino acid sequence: CSVVSGDYGYTF.

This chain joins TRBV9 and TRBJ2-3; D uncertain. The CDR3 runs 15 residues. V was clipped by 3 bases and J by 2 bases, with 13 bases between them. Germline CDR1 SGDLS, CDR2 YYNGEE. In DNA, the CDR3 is TGTGCCAGCAGCGCGACCGGGTCGACCACAGATACGCAGTATTTT. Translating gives CASSATGSTTDTQYF.

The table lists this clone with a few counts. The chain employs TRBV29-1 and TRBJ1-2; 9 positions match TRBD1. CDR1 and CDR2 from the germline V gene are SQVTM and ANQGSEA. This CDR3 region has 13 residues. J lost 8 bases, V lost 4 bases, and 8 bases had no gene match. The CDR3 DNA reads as TGCAGCGTTGGAGAGGACAGGGGATGGGGCTACACCTTC. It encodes CSVGEDRGWGYTF.

DNA for the CDR3: TGCAGCGTTGGTCCTCCCTCCGGGGAGCTGTTTTTT. Translated: CSVGPPSGELFF. V usage is TRBV29-1 and J usage is TRBJ2-2; D is unresolved. CDR1 and CDR2 (germline): SQVTM, ANQGSEA. CDR3 length: 12 residues. Trimming stripped 4 bases from V and 6 bases from J, with 9 bases between.

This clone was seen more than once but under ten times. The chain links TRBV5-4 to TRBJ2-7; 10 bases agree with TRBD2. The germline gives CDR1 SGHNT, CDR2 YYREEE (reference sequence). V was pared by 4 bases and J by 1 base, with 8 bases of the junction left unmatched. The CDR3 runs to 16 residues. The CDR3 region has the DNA TGTGCCAGCAGCCCCCGAAAGCGGGAGGGTTCCTACGAGCAGTACTTC. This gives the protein CASSPRKREGSYEQYF.

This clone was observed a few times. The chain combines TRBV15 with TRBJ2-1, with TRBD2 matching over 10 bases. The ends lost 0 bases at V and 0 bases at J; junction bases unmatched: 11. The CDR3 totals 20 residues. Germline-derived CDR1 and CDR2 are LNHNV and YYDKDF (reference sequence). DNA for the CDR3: TGTGCCACCAGCAGAGATAGTTGGGGTAGCGGGGGGAACTCCTACAATGAGCAGTTCTTC. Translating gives CATSRDSWGSGGNSYNEQFF.

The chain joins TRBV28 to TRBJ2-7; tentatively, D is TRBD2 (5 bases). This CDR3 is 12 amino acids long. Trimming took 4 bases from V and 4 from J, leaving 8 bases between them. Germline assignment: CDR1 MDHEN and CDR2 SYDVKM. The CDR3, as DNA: TGTGCCAGCAGTTCTAGGACTTACGAGCAGTACTTC. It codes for CASSSRTYEQYF.